One sample yielded the 13 T cell receptor beta chains listed below, sequenced in a study of response to subunit inactivated influenza vaccine. A single record per CDR3 protein comes from TCRdb applying MiXCR to the RT-PCR reads. The sample lists some 800,000 distinct CDR3 sequences, 21% occurring once. The starting material was PBMCs from blood, obtained more than 4 days after vaccination. These receptors were taken from a man aged 45-60 years who received an inactivated influenza vaccine.

This chain links TRBV2 with TRBJ2-1; 8 bases match TRBD2. Germline CDR1 SNHLY, CDR2 FYNNEI. The CDR3 spans 14 residues. Trimming cost V 4 bases and J 6 bases; bases outside gene matches: 5. The CDR3 loop reads CASSVSGVANEQFF. Here the CDR3 DNA reads TGTGCCAGCAGTGTTAGCGGGGTGGCCAATGAGCAGTTCTTC.

There are a few counts of this clonotype. The chain joins TRBV12-3 or TRBV12-4 to TRBJ1-3; D ambiguous. V shed 5 bases and J shed 0 bases, with 8 bases lying between them. The CDR3 extends over 14 amino acids. The CDR3 here is CASSGSNSGNTIYF. As DNA, the CDR3 is TGTGCCAGCAGTGGGTCCAACTCTGGAAACACCATATATTTT.

This clonotype was recorded a few times. The chain is built from TRBV29-1 and TRBJ2-1, with a tentative D call TRBD2 (5 bases). V gave up 5 bases and J gave up 0 bases, with 8 bases separating them. Per germline, CDR1 SQVTM and CDR2 ANQGSEA. The CDR3 is made up of 13 amino acids. The CDR3 is CSVTGDSYNEQFF. CDR3 sequence (DNA): TGCAGCGTTACCGGGGACTCCTACAATGAGCAGTTCTTC.

V and J are TRBV20-1 and TRBJ2-5; D could derive from TRBD1 or TRBD2 (5 bases each). The CDR3 contains 15 residues. Trimming stripped 5 bases from V and 5 bases from J, with 21 bases between. The germline V gene has CDR1 DFQATT and CDR2 SNEGSKA (reference sequence). The CDR3 loop is CSAVAGTRTYETQYF. Here the CDR3 DNA reads TGCAGTGCTGTTGCCGGGACGCGAACCTACGAGACCCAGTACTTC.

The chain has TRBV13 and TRBJ2-3; D gene unclear. The length of the CDR3 is 13 residues. The V and J ends lost 1 base and 4 bases respectively, with 6 bases between them. In germline, CDR1 is PRHDT, CDR2 FYEKMQ (reference sequence). CDR3 DNA: TGTGCCAGCAGCTTAGACGAAGCAGATACGCAGTATTTT. This gives the protein CASSLDEADTQYF.

The V call is TRBV7-9, the J call TRBJ1-4; D gene uncertain. V was clipped by 2 bases and J by 10 bases, with 20 bases between them. The germline V gene encodes CDR1 SEHNR and CDR2 FQNEAQ (reference sequence). The CDR3 runs 16 residues. DNA for the CDR3: TGTGCCAGCAGCTTAACAATCACACGGGTAGGAGGAAAACTGTTTTTT. This sequence encodes CASSLTITRVGGKLFF.

This chain uses TRBV7-9 with TRBJ1-4, with 8 positions matching TRBD1. V gave up 6 bases and J gave up 8 bases; unmatched junction bases: 8. CDR1 and CDR2 (germline): SEHNR, FQNEAQ (reference sequence). The length of the CDR3 is 14 residues. CDR3 DNA sequence: TGTGCCAGCAGGGGGCAGGGGGCAATCGAAAAACTGTTTTTT. Its protein product is CASRGQGAIEKLFF.

The chain is built from TRBV11-2 and TRBJ2-7, with 10 bases fitting TRBD1. The CDR3 runs 16 residues. Germline CDR1 and CDR2: SGHAT and FQNNGV. V trimming: 3 bases; J trimming: 3 bases; junction bases outside the gene matches: 8. CDR3 region: CASSFPRGQGRYEQYF. The CDR3 bases are TGTGCCAGCAGCTTTCCCCGGGGACAGGGGCGCTACGAGCAGTACTTC.

This clonotype was detected only a few times. V gene TRBV5-1 combines with J gene TRBJ1-1; TRBD1 agrees at 9 bases. The CDR3 loop spans 18 amino acids. The germline CDR1 and CDR2 sequences are SGHRS and YFSETQ. V shed 4 bases and J 7 bases; nucleotides not matched to a gene: 20. The CDR3 sequence is CASSRSSGSGTGSREAFF. The CDR3 region has the DNA TGCGCCAGCAGCCGATCCTCCGGGAGCGGGACAGGGAGTCGTGAAGCTTTCTTT.

This clonotype was observed a few times. The V and J genes are TRBV7-2 and TRBJ2-7; TRBD2 might be the D (6 bases). Trimming pared 0 bases from V and 0 bases from J, leaving 9 bases between. CDR1 and CDR2 from the germline V gene are SGHTA and FQGNSA. The CDR3 sequence is 15 residues long. CDR3 amino acids: CASSLASGFSYEQYF. DNA for the CDR3: TGTGCCAGCAGCTTAGCTAGCGGTTTCTCCTACGAGCAGTACTTC.

This clonotype was counted ten times or more. V and J are TRBV5-1 and TRBJ2-5, with 8 bases fitting TRBD2. The CDR3 runs to 14 residues. J gave up 3 bases and V 5 bases, and 6 bases lay outside the gene matches. Germline V gene data show CDR1 as SGHRS and CDR2 as YFSETQ. As DNA, the CDR3 is TGCGCCAGCAGTCCCGGGACTAGTAAAGAGACCCAGTACTTC. It specifies CASSPGTSKETQYF.

Worth noting for this clonotype: A much larger clonotype is one base distant, so this may be a read error. This chain links TRBV2 with TRBJ2-5, with a weak D call TRBD1 (6 bases). Germline V lookup: CDR1 SNHLY, CDR2 FYNNEI. V dropped 6 bases and J dropped 5 bases, with 13 bases sitting between them. This CDR3 has 13 residues. CDR3 DNA sequence: TGTGCCAGCAGCCCTACAGGGATGGAGACCCAGTACTTC. The encoded protein is CASSPTGMETQYF. The full variable domain, in which reference TRBV2 and TRBJ2-5 provide the parts outside the CDR3, is EPEVTQTPSHQVTQMGQEVILRCVPISNHLYFYWYRQILGQKVEFLVSFYNNEISEKSEIFDDQFSVERPDGSNFTLKIRSTKLEDSAMYFCASSPTGMETQYFGPGTRLLVL.

The chain joins TRBV5-5 to TRBJ2-7; TRBD1 might be the D (7 bases). Germline CDR1 reads SGHKS; CDR2 reads YYEKEE (reference sequence). This CDR3 has 13 residues. V was shortened by 4 bases and J by 4 bases, with 12 bases between the two germline ends. CDR3: CASSGRTGYEQYF. In nucleotides, the CDR3 is TGTGCCAGCAGCGGGAGGACAGGTTACGAGCAGTACTTC.